A single sample gave rise to the 8 T cell receptor beta chains below, sequenced in a study of T cells in Graves' hyperthyroidism and ophthalmopathy. Researchers took RNA transcripts and amplified the TCR beta CDR3 regions from them. Using the HTBI primer set, a first-round RT-PCR was run on the TCR CDR3. Each CDR3 protein is one row after TCRdb ran MiXCR on the multiplex PCR reads. The sample shows hundreds of thousands of distinct CDR3 sequences, over 35% of them seen only once. Material: blood. These TCRs come from a man younger than 35 with Graves' hyperthyroidism.

Concerning this clonotype itself: The missing conserved phenylalanine or tryptophan at the end of this CDR3 makes a read error likely. The DNA is omitted, as the CDR3 cannot be located on it reliably, and the CDR3 follows TCRdb's listing. The chain carries TRBV29-1 and TRBJ1-2; no DNA check was done on the table's D call, TRBD1. Germline CDR1 and CDR2: SQVTM and ANQGSEA. The CDR3 is 10 residues long, ends included. The CDR3 protein is CSVRTGGGSY.

The V and J genes are TRBV7-6 and TRBJ2-7, with no clear D. Germline CDR1 is SGHVS and CDR2 is FNYEAQ. The CDR3 extends over 18 amino acids. Trimming cost V 0 bases and J 6 bases, with 24 bases left between them. The CDR3 sequence is CASSLAGRTPSALGEQYF. CDR3 bases: TGTGCCAGCAGCTTAGCCGGCAGGACCCCTTCCGCGCTGGGCGAGCAGTACTTC.

This clonotype turned up a few times. The rearrangement links TRBV11-1 to TRBJ1-5; tentatively, D is TRBD1 (5 bases). Trimming took 5 bases from V and 2 from J, leaving 13 bases between them. The CDR3 totals 15 residues. In germline, CDR1 is SGHAT, CDR2 FQDESV (reference sequence). The CDR3 DNA is TGTGCCAGCAGCCAAGAGGGGTACGGCAATCAGCCCCAGCATTTT. Residues: CASSQEGYGNQPQHF.

The chain couples TRBV10-3 to TRBJ2-5, with D possibly being TRBD2 (5 bases). V lost 0 bases and J 5 bases, leaving 13 bases between the germline ends. This CDR3 is built from 15 residues. Per the germline V gene, CDR1 is ENHRY and CDR2 is SYGVKD. CDR3 loop: CAISESTLEAETQYF. As DNA, the CDR3 is TGTGCCATCAGTGAGTCGACACTAGAGGCGGAGACCCAGTACTTC.

J is TRBJ1-5 and V is TRBV10-3; 9 bases map to TRBD1. With 5 bases clipped from V and 3 bases from J, the junction kept 11 bases outside the gene matches. This CDR3 contains 17 residues. Per the germline V gene, CDR1 is ENHRY and CDR2 is SYGVKD. CDR3: CAISYSGTGSDNQPQHF. CDR3 bases: TGTGCCATCAGTTACTCGGGGACAGGGAGCGACAATCAGCCCCAGCATTTT.

The CDR3 nucleotides read TGTGCGGGACAGGGAAATGAAAAACTGTTTTTT. It codes for CAGQGNEKLFF. The chain links TRBV25-1 to TRBJ1-4; 9 bases agree with TRBD1. Germline values: CDR1 MGHDK, CDR2 SYGVNS. This CDR3 is 11 amino acids long.

This clonotype appeared many times. The chain carries TRBV2 and TRBJ1-5, with D tentatively TRBD1 (5 bases). Looked up from germline, CDR1 is SNHLY and CDR2 is FYNNEI. V was shortened by 1 base and J by 0 bases, with 7 bases between the two germline ends. This CDR3 region has 15 residues. CDR3 region: CASSEGGVSNQPQHF. The CDR3 DNA follows: TGTGCCAGCAGTGAAGGGGGGGTTAGCAATCAGCCCCAGCATTTT.

This clonotype was seen ten or more times. This chain joins TRBV2 and TRBJ1-5; D may be TRBD1 (5 bases). This CDR3 has 13 amino acids. Germline loops: CDR1 SNHLY, CDR2 FYNNEI. V lost 7 bases and J lost 4, with 11 bases in between. In DNA form, the CDR3 reads TGTGCCAGCATGGCAGGGCTAAATCAGCCCCAGCATTTT. It encodes CASMAGLNQPQHF.